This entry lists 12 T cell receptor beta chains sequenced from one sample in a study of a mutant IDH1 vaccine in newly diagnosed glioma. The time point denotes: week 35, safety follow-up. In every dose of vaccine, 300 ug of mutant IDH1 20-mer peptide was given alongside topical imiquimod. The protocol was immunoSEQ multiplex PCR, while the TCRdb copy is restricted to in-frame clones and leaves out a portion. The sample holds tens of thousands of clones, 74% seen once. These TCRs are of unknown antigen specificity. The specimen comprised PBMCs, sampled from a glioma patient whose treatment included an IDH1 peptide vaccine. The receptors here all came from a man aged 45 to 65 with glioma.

The CDR3 loop is CSVGTSGSYNEQFF. The CDR3 coding sequence is TGCAGCGTTGGGACTAGCGGCTCCTACAATGAGCAGTTCTTC. The chain recombines TRBV29-1 with TRBJ2-1; 10 positions match TRBD2. V lost 4 bases and J lost 0; bases outside the gene matches: 0. Per germline, CDR1 SQVTM and CDR2 ANQGSEA. CDR3 size: 14 residues.

The CDR3 nucleotides read TGCGCCAGCAGCTTGAACAGGGGATACGAGCAGTACTTC. Amino acid sequence: CASSLNRGYEQYF. The chain uses TRBV5-1 and TRBJ2-7, with TRBD1 matching over 7 bases. CDR1 and CDR2 (germline): SGHRS, YFSETQ. CDR3 size: 13 residues. The junction had 2 bases not matched to a gene; V was cut back by 1 base and J by 4 bases.

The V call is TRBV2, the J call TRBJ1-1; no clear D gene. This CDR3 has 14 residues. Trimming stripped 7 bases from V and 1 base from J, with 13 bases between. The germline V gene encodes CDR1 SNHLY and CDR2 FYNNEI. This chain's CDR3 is CASIPDFSNTEAFF. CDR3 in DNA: TGTGCCAGCATTCCGGACTTTTCGAACACTGAAGCTTTCTTT.

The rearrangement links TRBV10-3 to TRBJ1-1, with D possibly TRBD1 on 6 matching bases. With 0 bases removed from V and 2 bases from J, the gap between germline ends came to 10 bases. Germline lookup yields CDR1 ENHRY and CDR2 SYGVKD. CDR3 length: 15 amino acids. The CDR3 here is CAISESRGDNTEAFF. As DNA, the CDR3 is TGTGCCATCAGTGAGTCGAGGGGGGACAACACTGAAGCTTTCTTT.

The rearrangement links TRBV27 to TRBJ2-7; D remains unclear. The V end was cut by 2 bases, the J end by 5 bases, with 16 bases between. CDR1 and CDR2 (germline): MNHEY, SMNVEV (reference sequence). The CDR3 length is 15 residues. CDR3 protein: CASSLIFDGTHEQYF. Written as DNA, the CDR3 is TGTGCCAGCAGTTTAATCTTCGACGGAACCCACGAGCAGTACTTC.

The CDR3 region is CASSFPDRETDYEQYF. CDR3 nucleotides: TGCGCCAGCAGCTTTCCCGACAGGGAGACCGACTACGAGCAGTACTTC. The chain recombines TRBV5-1 with TRBJ2-7; 7 positions agree with TRBD1. From germline, CDR1 is SGHRS and CDR2 YFSETQ. The J segment lost 3 bases and the V segment lost 2 bases, leaving 11 bases of the junction unmatched. CDR3 size: 16 residues.

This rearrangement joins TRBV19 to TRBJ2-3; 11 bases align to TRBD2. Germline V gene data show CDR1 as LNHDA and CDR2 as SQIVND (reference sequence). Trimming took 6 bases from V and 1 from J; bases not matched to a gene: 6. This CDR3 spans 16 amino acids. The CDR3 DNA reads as TGTGCCAGTAGCCTAGGACTAGCGGGCGGCACAGATACGCAGTATTTT. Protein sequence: CASSLGLAGGTDTQYF.

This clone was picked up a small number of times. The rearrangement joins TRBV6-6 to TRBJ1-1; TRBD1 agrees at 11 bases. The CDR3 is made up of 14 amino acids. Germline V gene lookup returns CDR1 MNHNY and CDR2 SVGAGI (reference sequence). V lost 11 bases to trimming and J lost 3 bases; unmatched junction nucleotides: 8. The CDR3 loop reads CASKGTGGDTEAFF. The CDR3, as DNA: TGTGCCTCCAAGGGGACAGGGGGAGACACTGAAGCTTTCTTT.

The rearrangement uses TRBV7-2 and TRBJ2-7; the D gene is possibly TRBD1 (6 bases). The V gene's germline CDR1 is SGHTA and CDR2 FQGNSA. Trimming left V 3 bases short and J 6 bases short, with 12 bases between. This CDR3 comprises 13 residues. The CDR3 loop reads CASSLGHRFEQYF. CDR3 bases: TGTGCCAGCAGCTTGGGACATAGGTTCGAGCAGTACTTC. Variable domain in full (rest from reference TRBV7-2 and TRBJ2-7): GAGVSQSPSNKVTEKGKDVELRCDPISGHTALYWYRQSLGQGLEFLIYFQGNSAPDKSGLPSDRFSAERTGGSVSTLTIQRTQQEDSAVYLCASSLGHRFEQYFGPGTRLTVT.

The CDR3 here is CASSSLPPGDGYGYTF. The CDR3 DNA is TGTGCCAGCAGCTCCCTCCCCCCGGGGGACGGCTATGGCTACACCTTC. This sequence joins TRBV5-4 and TRBJ1-2, with D possibly being TRBD1 (5 bases). Germline CDR1 reads SGHNT; CDR2 reads YYREEE (reference sequence). The CDR3 spans 16 residues. V was trimmed by 3 bases and J by 4 bases, leaving 19 bases between them.

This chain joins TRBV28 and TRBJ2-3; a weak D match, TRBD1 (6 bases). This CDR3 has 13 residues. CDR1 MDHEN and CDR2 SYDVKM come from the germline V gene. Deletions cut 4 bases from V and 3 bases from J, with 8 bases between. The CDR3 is CASSYTGTDTQYF. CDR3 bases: TGTGCCAGCAGTTACACAGGGACAGATACGCAGTATTTT. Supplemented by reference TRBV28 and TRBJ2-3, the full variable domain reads DVKVTQSSRYLVKRTGEKVFLECVQDMDHENMFWYRQDPGLGLRLIYFSYDVKMKEKGDIPEGYSVSREKKERFSLILESASTNQTSMYLCASSYTGTDTQYFGPGTRLTVL.

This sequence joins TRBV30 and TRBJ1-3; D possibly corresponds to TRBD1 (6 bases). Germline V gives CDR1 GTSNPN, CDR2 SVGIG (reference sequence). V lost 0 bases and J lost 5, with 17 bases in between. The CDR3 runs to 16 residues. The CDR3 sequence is CAWSVNAGGTRNTIYF. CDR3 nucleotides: TGTGCCTGGAGTGTAAACGCGGGCGGGACAAGAAACACCATATATTTT.